This T cell receptor (beta chain) was documented in a study of shared clonotypes between healthy human individuals. On the study more broadly: Each donor's CD4 naive and CD4 memory cells filled three plates apiece, CD8 naive two, and CD8 memory one.

In germline, CDR1 is SNHLY, CDR2 FYNNEI. This CDR3 has 14 amino acids. Trimming stripped 6 bases from V and 7 bases from J, with 18 bases between. Subsets obtained from CD4+ cells comprised CD45RA+ naive and CD45RA-negative memory cells. General study points: Among non-shared clonotypes, generation probabilities were lower than among those shared by all four donors.

This clone has a handful of counts. Antigen: not known. Replicate sorted-subset PCRs were loaded with roughly 190 ng DNA, 31,000 or so T cell genomes. TCRdb's table, derived via immunoSEQ multiplex PCR, lists solely in-frame clones and lacks some. The sample lists about 1 million clones; about 75% were seen once. The chain has TRBV2 and TRBJ1-2; maybe TRBD1 (6 bases). Material for sequencing was memory CD4+ T cells sorted from blood. The sample's subset: CD45RA-negative fraction. The origin of this receptor is a man aged 18 to 29 in good health. CDR3 region: CASRPEGGSGGYTF. The CDR3 DNA follows: TGTGCCAGCAGGCCGGAGGGGGGTTCAGGTGGCTACACCTTC. Full variable domain (remainder filled in from reference TRBV2 and TRBJ1-2): EPEVTQTPSHQVTQMGQEVILRCVPISNHLYFYWYRQILGQKVEFLVSFYNNEISEKSEIFDDQFSVERPDGSNFTLKIRSTKLEDSAMYFCASRPEGGSGGYTFGSGTRLTVV.